This TCR beta chain is from a study of technical replicates of blood from several donors. Germline V gene lookup returns CDR1 SGHRS and CDR2 YFSETQ. This CDR3 is built from 16 residues. Trimming removed 0 bases from V and 4 bases from J, with 11 bases in between. TCRdb's copy holds only in-frame clones and misses some; the assay was immunoSEQ multiplex PCR. The repertoire holds about 84,000 clones, with roughly 98% as singletons. V usage is TRBV5-1 and J usage is TRBJ1-6, with D uncertain. The sequencing sample was made of T cells isolated from PBMCs. The TCR was taken from a human donor in good health. CDR3 nucleotide sequence: TGCGCCAGCAGCTTGGGGTCTAGGCAGTATAATTCACCCCTCCACTTT. It encodes CASSLGSRQYNSPLHF.